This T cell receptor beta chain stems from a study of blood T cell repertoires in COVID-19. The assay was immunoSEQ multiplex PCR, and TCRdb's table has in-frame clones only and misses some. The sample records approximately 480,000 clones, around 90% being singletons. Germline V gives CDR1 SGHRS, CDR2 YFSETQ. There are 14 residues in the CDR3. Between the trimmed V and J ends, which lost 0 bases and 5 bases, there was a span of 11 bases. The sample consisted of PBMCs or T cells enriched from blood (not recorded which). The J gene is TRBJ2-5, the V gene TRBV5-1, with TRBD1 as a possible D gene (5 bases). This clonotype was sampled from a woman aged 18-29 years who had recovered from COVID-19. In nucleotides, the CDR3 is TGCGCCAGCAGCTTGGGGGGCAATGTGGAGACCCAGTACTTC. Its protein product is CASSLGGNVETQYF.